This T cell receptor beta chain was obtained from a study of T cells in Graves' hyperthyroidism and ophthalmopathy. Overall study context: The initial diagnosis was the point when peripheral blood was collected, ahead of any treatment.

Patients between 18 and 65 years old had hyperthyroidism, newly diagnosed and lasting under 2 months. Diagnoses rested on clinical symptoms, serum thyroxine and TRAb, thyroid ultrasound and orbital computed tomography. Using RNA transcripts as the source, TCR beta CDR3 regions were amplified. HTBI primers were employed in a first-round RT-PCR of the TCR CDR3. TCRdb used MiXCR to reprocess the multiplex PCR reads, holding one entry per CDR3 protein. The sample consists of under 450,000 distinct CDR3 sequences, approximately 15% of them appearing once. The CDR3 runs 17 residues. Germline V lookup: CDR1 MNHEY, CDR2 SMNVEV (reference sequence). V lost 5 bases and J lost 1, with 21 bases in between.

V usage is TRBV27 and J usage is TRBJ2-7; either TRBD1 or TRBD2 may supply D (5 bases each). The sequencing input was blood. This TCR was sampled from a woman aged 18-35 years with Graves' hyperthyroidism. DNA for the CDR3: TGTGCCAGCAGTAAAATTGATCCGGGACGGGGATCCTACGAGCAGTACTTC. Residues: CASSKIDPGRGSYEQYF.